This T cell receptor beta chain appears in the sequencing data of a study of metastatic and nonmetastatic thyroid tumors. At the level of the study: Repertoire comparisons spanned blood and tumor or nodule tissue from malignant and benign thyroid patients. Overall study findings and caveats: The reported finding was significantly higher TCR beta diversity in malignant thyroid tumors relative to benign nodules, in blood and tumor.

Source study methods: For papillary thyroid cancer, a distant-metastasis classifier was constructed from CDR3 differences observed across clinicopathological groups. TCRdb re-processed the PCR reads through MiXCR. The V and J calls follow TCRdb's processing rather than the paper's. The data show tens of thousands of clones, with roughly an eighth seen just once and roughly 10% held by the top ten. Not a single patient had been given any form of treatment at any point before undergoing thyroid surgery. As concerns this clone: What it binds is unknown. This may be a read error: a much more frequent sequence differs by one nucleotide.

V trimming: 4 bases; J trimming: 1 base; junction bases outside the gene matches: 7. This CDR3 spans 16 amino acids. CDR1 and CDR2 from the germline V gene are MNHEY and SMNVEV (reference sequence). This TCR came from a female donor with papillary thyroid cancer or a benign thyroid nodule (not recorded which). Some clones in this sample may be carry-over from other donors' samples. The V and J genes are TRBV27 and TRBJ2-7, with 10 positions matching TRBD2. The specimen was tumor tissue. In DNA, the CDR3 is TGTGCCAGCAGTTCTCGGACTAGCGGAGTGTCCTACGAGCAGTACTTC. It codes for CASSSRTSGVSYEQYF.